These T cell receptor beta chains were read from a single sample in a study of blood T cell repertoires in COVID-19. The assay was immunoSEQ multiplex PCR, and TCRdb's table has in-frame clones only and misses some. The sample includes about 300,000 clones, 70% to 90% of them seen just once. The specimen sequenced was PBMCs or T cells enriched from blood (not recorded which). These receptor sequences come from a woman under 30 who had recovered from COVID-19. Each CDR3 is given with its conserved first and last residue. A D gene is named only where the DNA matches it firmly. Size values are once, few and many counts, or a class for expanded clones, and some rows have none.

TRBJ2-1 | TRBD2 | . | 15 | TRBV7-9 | CASSLVAGYYNEQFF | TGTGCCAGCAGCTTAGTAGCGGGGTACTACAATGAGCAGTTCTTC
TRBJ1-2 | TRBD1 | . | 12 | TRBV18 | CASSLDRAGYTF | TGTGCCAGCTCACTGGACAGGGCGGGCTACACCTTC
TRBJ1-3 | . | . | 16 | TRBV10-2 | CASSEETGISGNTIYF | TGCGCCAGCAGTGAGGAAACAGGGATCTCTGGAAACACCATATATTTT
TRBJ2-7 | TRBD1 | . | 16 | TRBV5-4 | CASSLVVTGGGYEQYF | TGTGCCAGCAGCTTGGTCGTTACAGGGGGCGGCTACGAGCAGTACTTC
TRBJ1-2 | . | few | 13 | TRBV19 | CASSIKGSAGYTF | TGTGCCAGTAGTATAAAGGGGTCGGCCGGCTACACCTTC
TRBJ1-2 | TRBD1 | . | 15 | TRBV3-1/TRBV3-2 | CASSQSDGGQGGYTF | TGTGCCAGCAGCCAAAGTGACGGGGGACAGGGTGGCTACACCTTC
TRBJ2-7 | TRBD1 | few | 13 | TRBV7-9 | CASSLAGTDEQYF | TGTGCCAGCAGCTTAGCCGGGACAGACGAGCAGTACTTC
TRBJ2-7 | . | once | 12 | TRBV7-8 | CASSAGQHEQYF | TGTGCCAGCAGCGCAGGACAACACGAGCAGTACTTC
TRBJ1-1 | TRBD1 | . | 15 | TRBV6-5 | CASSSGTGPIPGAFF | TGTGCCAGCAGTTCCGGGACAGGGCCTATCCCGGGAGCTTTCTTT
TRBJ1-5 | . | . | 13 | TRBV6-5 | CASSYSVNQPQHF | TGTGCCAGCAGTTACTCTGTAAATCAGCCCCAGCATTTT
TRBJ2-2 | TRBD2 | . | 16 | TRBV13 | CASNPASGGNTGELFF | TGTGCCAGCAACCCGGCTAGCGGGGGGAACACCGGGGAGCTGTTTTTT
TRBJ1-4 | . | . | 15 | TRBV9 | CASSSSGRLNEKLFF | TGTGCCAGCAGCTCATCCGGGAGACTAAATGAAAAACTGTTTTTT
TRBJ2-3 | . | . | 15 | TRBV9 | CASSVVSGWTDTQYF | TGTGCCAGCAGCGTAGTGTCGGGGTGGACAGATACGCAGTATTTT
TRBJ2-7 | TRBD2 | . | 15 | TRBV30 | CASRPAGGQTGEQYF | TGTGCCTCCCGGCCAGCGGGAGGACAGACAGGCGAGCAGTACTTC
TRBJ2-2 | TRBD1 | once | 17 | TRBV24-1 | CATSDSDRADKTGELFF | TGTGCCACCAGTGATTCGGACAGGGCTGATAAAACCGGGGAGCTGTTTTTT
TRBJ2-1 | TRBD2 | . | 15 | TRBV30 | CAWSPGTSGYNEQFF | TGTGCCTGGAGCCCCGGAACTAGCGGTTACAATGAGCAGTTCTTC
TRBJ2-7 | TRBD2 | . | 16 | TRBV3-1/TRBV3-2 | CASSSGGVYNPYEQYF | TGTGCCAGCAGCTCGGGGGGTGTTTATAACCCCTACGAGCAGTACTTC
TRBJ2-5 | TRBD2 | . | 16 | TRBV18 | CASSPTSGGGRETQYF | TGTGCCAGCTCACCGACCTCGGGGGGAGGAAGAGAGACCCAGTACTTC
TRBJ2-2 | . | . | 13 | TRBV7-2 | CASSLALAGELFF | TGTGCCAGCAGCCTAGCCCTTGCCGGGGAGCTGTTTTTT
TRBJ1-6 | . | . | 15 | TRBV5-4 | CASSLGGGNNSPLHF | TGTGCCAGCAGCTTGGGGGGGGGAAATAATTCACCCCTCCACTTT
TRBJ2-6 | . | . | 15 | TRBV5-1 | CASSLGDSGANVLTF | TGCGCCAGCAGCTTGGGAGACTCTGGGGCCAACGTCCTGACTTTC
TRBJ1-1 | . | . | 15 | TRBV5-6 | CASSQVRRADTEAFF | TGTGCCAGCAGCCAGGTGAGGAGGGCCGACACTGAAGCTTTCTTT
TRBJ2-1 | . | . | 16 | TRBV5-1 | CASSLAWPSSYNEQFF | TGCGCCAGCAGCTTGGCCTGGCCCAGCTCCTACAATGAGCAGTTCTTC
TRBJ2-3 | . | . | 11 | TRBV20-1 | CSAAQTDTQYF | TGCAGTGCTGCCCAGACAGATACGCAGTATTTT
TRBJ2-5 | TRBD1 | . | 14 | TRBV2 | CANRRDSTQETQYF | TGTGCCAACCGACGGGACAGCACCCAAGAGACCCAGTACTTC
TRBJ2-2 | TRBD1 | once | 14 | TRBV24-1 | CATSGDRAHGELFF | TGTGCCACCTCTGGGGACAGGGCCCACGGGGAGCTGTTTTTT
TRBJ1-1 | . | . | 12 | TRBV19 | CASSLSSTEAFF | TGTGCCAGTAGCTTATCTAGCACTGAAGCTTTCTTT
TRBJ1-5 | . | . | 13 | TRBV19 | CASSWQRAHAQHF | TGTGCCAGTAGCTGGCAGAGGGCTCATGCCCAGCATTTT
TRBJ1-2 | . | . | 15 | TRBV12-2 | CASRLRGGAQVGYTF | TGTGCAAGTCGCCTAAGAGGAGGGGCTCAGGTCGGCTACACCTTC
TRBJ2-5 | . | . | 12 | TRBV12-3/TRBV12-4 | CASSEGEETQYF | TGTGCCAGCAGTGAAGGGGAAGAGACCCAGTACTTC
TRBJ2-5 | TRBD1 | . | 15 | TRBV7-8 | CASSLVGQGWETQYF | TGTGCCAGCAGCTTAGTGGGACAGGGATGGGAGACCCAGTACTTC
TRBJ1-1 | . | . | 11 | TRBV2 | CASTLHTEAFF | TGTGCCAGCACTCTACACACTGAAGCTTTCTTT
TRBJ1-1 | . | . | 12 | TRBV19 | CASSPTGTEAFF | TGTGCCAGTAGTCCGACAGGTACTGAAGCTTTCTTT
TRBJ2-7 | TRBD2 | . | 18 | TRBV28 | CASSLQTSGRVKGDEQYF | TGTGCCAGCAGTTTGCAGACTAGCGGGAGGGTTAAGGGGGACGAGCAGTACTTC
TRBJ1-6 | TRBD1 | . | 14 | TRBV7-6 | CASSLSGGNSPLHF | TGTGCCAGCAGCTTGTCAGGGGGTAATTCACCCCTCCACTTT
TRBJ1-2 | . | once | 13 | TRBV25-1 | CASSVSGRYGYTF | TGTGCCAGCAGTGTGTCAGGGCGGTATGGCTACACCTTC
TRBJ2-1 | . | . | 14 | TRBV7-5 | CVRSAGTPGNEQFF | TGTGTCAGAAGCGCCGGGACTCCTGGGAATGAGCAGTTCTTC
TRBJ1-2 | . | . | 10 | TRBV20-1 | CSAGQGGYTF | TGCAGTGCTGGGCAGGGTGGCTACACCTTC
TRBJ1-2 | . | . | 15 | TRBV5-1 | CASSLDFIQGLGYTF | TGCGCCAGCAGCCTGGATTTCATACAGGGTCTTGGCTACACCTTC
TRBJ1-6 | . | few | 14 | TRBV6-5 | CASLQGSYNSPLHF | TGTGCCAGCCTACAGGGAAGCTATAATTCACCCCTCCACTTT
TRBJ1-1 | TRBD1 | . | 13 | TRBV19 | CASSPGTGSEAFF | TGTGCCAGTAGTCCAGGGACAGGGTCCGAAGCTTTCTTT
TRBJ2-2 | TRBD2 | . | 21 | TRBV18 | CASSPTDLGLAGHSNTGELFF | TGTGCCAGCTCACCTACTGATTTGGGACTAGCGGGCCATTCGAACACCGGGGAGCTGTTTTTT
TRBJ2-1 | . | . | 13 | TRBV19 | CASSIQAHNEQFF | TGTGCCAGTAGTATTCAAGCACACAATGAGCAGTTCTTC
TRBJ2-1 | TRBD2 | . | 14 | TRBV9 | CASSMTNPSGEQFF | TGTGCCAGCAGCATGACTAACCCTAGCGGTGAGCAGTTCTTC
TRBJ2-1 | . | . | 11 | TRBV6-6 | CASSPEPEQFF | TGTGCCAGCAGTCCGGAGCCTGAGCAGTTCTTC
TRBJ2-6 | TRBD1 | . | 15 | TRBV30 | CARGTGISGANVLTF | TGTGCCAGAGGGACAGGGATATCCGGGGCCAACGTCCTGACTTTC
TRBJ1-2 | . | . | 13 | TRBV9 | CASSQRQLYGYTF | TGTGCCAGCAGCCAGAGACAGCTGTATGGCTACACCTTC
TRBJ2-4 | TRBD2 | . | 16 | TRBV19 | CASGHLAGISKNIQYF | TGTGCCAGTGGACATCTAGCGGGCATTTCCAAAAACATTCAGTACTTC
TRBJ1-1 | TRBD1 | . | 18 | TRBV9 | CASNPKTRDRGRGTEAFF | TGTGCCAGCAACCCAAAAACCCGGGACAGGGGGCGAGGAACTGAAGCTTTCTTT
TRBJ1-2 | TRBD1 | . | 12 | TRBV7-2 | CASEGAAYGYTF | TGTGCCAGCGAGGGGGCGGCATATGGCTACACCTTC
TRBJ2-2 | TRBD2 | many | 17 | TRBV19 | CASRTTPRGRDAGELFF | TGTGCCAGTAGGACGACCCCTCGCGGGAGAGACGCCGGGGAGCTGTTTTTT
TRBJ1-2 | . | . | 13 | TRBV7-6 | CASSSSGMGGYTF | TGTGCCAGCAGCTCTTCAGGGATGGGAGGCTACACCTTC
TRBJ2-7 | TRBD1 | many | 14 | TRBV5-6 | CASSIDRDSYEQYF | TGTGCCAGCAGCATAGACAGGGACTCCTACGAGCAGTACTTC
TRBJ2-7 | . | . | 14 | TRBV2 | CASSVRIESYEQYF | TGTGCCAGCAGTGTGCGTATAGAGTCCTACGAGCAGTACTTC
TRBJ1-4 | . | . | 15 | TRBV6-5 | CASSYSPPPGGKLFF | TGTGCCAGCAGTTACTCTCCGCCCCCCGGGGGAAAACTGTTTTTT
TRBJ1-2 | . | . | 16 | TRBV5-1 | CASSAGSSTLNYGYTF | TGCGCCAGCAGTGCAGGAAGTTCCACCCTTAACTATGGCTACACCTTC
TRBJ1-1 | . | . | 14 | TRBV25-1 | CASWGGEVGRRAFF | TGTGCCAGTTGGGGAGGGGAGGTAGGGCGTAGAGCTTTCTTT
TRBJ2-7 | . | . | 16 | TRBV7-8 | CASSLGRDFLPYEQYF | TGTGCCAGCAGCTTAGGCCGGGACTTCCTTCCCTACGAGCAGTACTTC
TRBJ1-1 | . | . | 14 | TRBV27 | CASSNESAGMEAFF | TGTGCCAGCAGCAACGAATCGGCGGGTATGGAAGCTTTCTTT
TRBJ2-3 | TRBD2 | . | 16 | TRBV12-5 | CASGLGASGWGDTQYF | TGTGCTAGTGGCCTGGGGGCTAGCGGGTGGGGAGATACGCAGTATTTT